This passage covers 2 T cell receptor beta chains from one sample sequenced in a study of blood T cell repertoires in COVID-19. Method: immunoSEQ multiplex PCR; TCRdb's copy keeps in-frame clones and lacks some. The repertoire has about 140,000 clones, 76% of them found once; the top ten carry 3.5% to 5%. Sequences were obtained from peripheral blood. These receptors originate from a woman older than 75 with active or convalescent COVID-19.

This chain joins TRBV12-5 and TRBJ2-7, with TRBD1 as a possible D gene (6 bases). Trimming stripped 0 bases from V and 1 base from J, with 13 bases between. The CDR3 is 16 amino acids. CDR1 LGHNT and CDR2 FRNRAP come from the germline V gene. DNA of the CDR3: TGTGCTAGTGGTTTGGTATCATGGACAGAGTCCTACGAGCAGTACTTC. This gives the protein CASGLVSWTESYEQYF.

This rearrangement joins TRBV7-9 to TRBJ2-2, with 7 bases that match TRBD1. This CDR3 contains 15 residues. CDR1 and CDR2 from the germline V gene are SEHNR and FQNEAQ (reference sequence). Trimming cost V 4 bases and J 3 bases; bases outside gene matches: 5. CDR3 loop: CASSSGQTYTGELFF. In nucleotides, the CDR3 is TGTGCCAGCAGCTCGGGACAGACATACACCGGGGAGCTGTTTTTT.